Below, 10 T cell receptor beta chains from the same sample are listed, as sequenced in a study of blood T cells in healthy people across ages. Primed by a sample-barcoded 5' primer and a J-beta primer mix, a second PCR proceeded for 7 to 11 cycles. MiXCR, applied by TCRdb to the 5' RACE reads, yields one record per CDR3 protein. The sample yields 1.4 million or so distinct CDR3 sequences, roughly 43% seen once. The sequenced material came from blood. The receptor set was obtained from a woman aged 18-29 years in good health.

The V and J genes are TRBV6-2 or TRBV6-3 and TRBJ2-3; D is uncertain. The CDR3 covers 12 residues. Germline CDR1 reads MNHEY; CDR2 reads SVGEGT. V gave up 5 bases and J gave up 8 bases, with 11 bases separating them. DNA of the CDR3: TGTGCCAGCAGTGACCGTCCGGGTACGCAGTATTTT. Translating gives CASSDRPGTQYF.

The chain carries TRBV2 and TRBJ2-1; D uncertain. Germline lookup yields CDR1 SNHLY and CDR2 FYNNEI. The CDR3 totals 11 residues. V shed 4 bases and J shed 9 bases, with 7 bases lying between them. The CDR3 loop is CASSGISEQFF. The CDR3 DNA follows: TGTGCCAGCAGTGGTATTAGTGAGCAGTTCTTC.

The rearrangement joins TRBV28 to TRBJ2-3; TRBD1 aligns across 9 bases. CDR3 length: 17 amino acids. Germline V gene lookup returns CDR1 MDHEN and CDR2 SYDVKM. After removal of 6 bases from V and 1 base from J, the junction contained 11 bases not matched to a gene. The CDR3 is CASSSKLRDRGTDTQYF. The DNA for the CDR3 is TGTGCCAGCAGCTCAAAGCTCCGGGACAGGGGCACAGATACGCAGTATTTT.

The rearrangement joins TRBV20-1 to TRBJ2-1; TRBD2 aligns across 9 bases. In germline, CDR1 is DFQATT, CDR2 SNEGSKA (reference sequence). Trimming removed 1 base from V and 9 bases from J; junction bases left unmatched: 7. This CDR3 is built from 14 residues. The CDR3 sequence: CSARVAGVHSEQFF. In nucleotides, the CDR3 is TGCAGTGCTAGAGTAGCGGGAGTTCACAGTGAGCAGTTCTTC.

The chain uses TRBV6-5 and TRBJ2-7; 8 nucleotides align to TRBD2. The CDR3 extends over 14 amino acids. The V segment lost 6 bases and the J segment 3 bases; nucleotides outside the gene matches: 7. Per the germline V gene, CDR1 is MNHEY and CDR2 is SVGAGI. The CDR3 is CASRPQAGGYEQYF. In nucleotides, the CDR3 is TGTGCCAGCAGACCGCAGGCGGGGGGCTACGAGCAGTACTTC.

The rearrangement joins TRBV7-8 to TRBJ1-5; D unresolved. CDR1 is SGHVS, CDR2 FQNEAQ, per germline. The CDR3 extends over 14 amino acids. Trimming took off 5 bases at V and 0 bases at J, with 8 bases between the two ends. The CDR3 DNA is TGTGCCAGCAGCCCGAGGGCTAGCAATCAGCCCCAGCATTTT. This translates into CASSPRASNQPQHF.

CDR3: CASSQEEGKTGLDTEAFF. In DNA form, the CDR3 reads TGCGCCAGCAGCCAAGAAGAGGGAAAGACAGGGTTGGACACTGAAGCTTTCTTT. The chain recombines TRBV4-1 with TRBJ1-1; 7 bases map to TRBD1. The germline V gene has CDR1 MGHRA and CDR2 YSYEKL. The J segment lost 3 bases and the V segment lost 0 bases, leaving 13 bases of the junction unmatched. The CDR3 consists of 18 residues.

This rearrangement joins TRBV6-2 or TRBV6-3 to TRBJ2-1; possibly TRBD1 for D (5 bases). The V gene lost 6 bases and the J gene lost 0 bases, with 9 bases spanning the gap. CDR1 and CDR2 (germline): MNHEY, SVGEGT. The CDR3 loop spans 14 amino acids. CDR3 sequence reads: CASSDSSSYNEQFF. The DNA for the CDR3 is TGTGCCAGCAGCGACAGTAGCTCCTACAATGAGCAGTTCTTC.

This clonotype occurred a few times. The J gene is TRBJ2-1, the V gene TRBV5-1; maybe TRBD2 (5 bases). The germline V gene encodes CDR1 SGHRS and CDR2 YFSETQ. The CDR3 consists of 17 residues. The V gene lost 1 base and the J gene lost 0 bases, with 14 bases spanning the gap. For the CDR3, the DNA is TGCGCCAGCAGCTTGATGGGTGGGAGTTACTCCTACAATGAGCAGTTCTTC. This sequence encodes CASSLMGGSYSYNEQFF.

The chain has TRBV6-1 and TRBJ2-3, with 10 bases identical to TRBD2. Germline V gene data show CDR1 as MNHNS and CDR2 as SASEGT. The CDR3 length is 14 residues. V dropped 8 bases and J dropped 5; count of bases not matched to a gene: 7. The CDR3: CASCLAGVLDTQYF. Here the CDR3 DNA reads TGTGCCAGCTGTCTAGCGGGAGTATTAGATACGCAGTATTTT.